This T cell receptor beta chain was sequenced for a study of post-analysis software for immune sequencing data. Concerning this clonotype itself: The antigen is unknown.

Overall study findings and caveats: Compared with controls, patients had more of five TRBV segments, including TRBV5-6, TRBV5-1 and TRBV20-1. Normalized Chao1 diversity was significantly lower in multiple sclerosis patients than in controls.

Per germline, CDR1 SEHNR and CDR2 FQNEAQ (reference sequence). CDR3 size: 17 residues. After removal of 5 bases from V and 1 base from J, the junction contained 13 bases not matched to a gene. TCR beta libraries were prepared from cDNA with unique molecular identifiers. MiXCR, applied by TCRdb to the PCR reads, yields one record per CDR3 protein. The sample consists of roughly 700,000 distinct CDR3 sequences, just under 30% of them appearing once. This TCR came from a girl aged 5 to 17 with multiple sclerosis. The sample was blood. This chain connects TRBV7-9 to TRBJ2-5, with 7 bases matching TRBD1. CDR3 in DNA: TGTGCCAGCAGCCCGTCAAAACTATGGGACAGCCAAGAGACCCAGTACTTC. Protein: CASSPSKLWDSQETQYF.